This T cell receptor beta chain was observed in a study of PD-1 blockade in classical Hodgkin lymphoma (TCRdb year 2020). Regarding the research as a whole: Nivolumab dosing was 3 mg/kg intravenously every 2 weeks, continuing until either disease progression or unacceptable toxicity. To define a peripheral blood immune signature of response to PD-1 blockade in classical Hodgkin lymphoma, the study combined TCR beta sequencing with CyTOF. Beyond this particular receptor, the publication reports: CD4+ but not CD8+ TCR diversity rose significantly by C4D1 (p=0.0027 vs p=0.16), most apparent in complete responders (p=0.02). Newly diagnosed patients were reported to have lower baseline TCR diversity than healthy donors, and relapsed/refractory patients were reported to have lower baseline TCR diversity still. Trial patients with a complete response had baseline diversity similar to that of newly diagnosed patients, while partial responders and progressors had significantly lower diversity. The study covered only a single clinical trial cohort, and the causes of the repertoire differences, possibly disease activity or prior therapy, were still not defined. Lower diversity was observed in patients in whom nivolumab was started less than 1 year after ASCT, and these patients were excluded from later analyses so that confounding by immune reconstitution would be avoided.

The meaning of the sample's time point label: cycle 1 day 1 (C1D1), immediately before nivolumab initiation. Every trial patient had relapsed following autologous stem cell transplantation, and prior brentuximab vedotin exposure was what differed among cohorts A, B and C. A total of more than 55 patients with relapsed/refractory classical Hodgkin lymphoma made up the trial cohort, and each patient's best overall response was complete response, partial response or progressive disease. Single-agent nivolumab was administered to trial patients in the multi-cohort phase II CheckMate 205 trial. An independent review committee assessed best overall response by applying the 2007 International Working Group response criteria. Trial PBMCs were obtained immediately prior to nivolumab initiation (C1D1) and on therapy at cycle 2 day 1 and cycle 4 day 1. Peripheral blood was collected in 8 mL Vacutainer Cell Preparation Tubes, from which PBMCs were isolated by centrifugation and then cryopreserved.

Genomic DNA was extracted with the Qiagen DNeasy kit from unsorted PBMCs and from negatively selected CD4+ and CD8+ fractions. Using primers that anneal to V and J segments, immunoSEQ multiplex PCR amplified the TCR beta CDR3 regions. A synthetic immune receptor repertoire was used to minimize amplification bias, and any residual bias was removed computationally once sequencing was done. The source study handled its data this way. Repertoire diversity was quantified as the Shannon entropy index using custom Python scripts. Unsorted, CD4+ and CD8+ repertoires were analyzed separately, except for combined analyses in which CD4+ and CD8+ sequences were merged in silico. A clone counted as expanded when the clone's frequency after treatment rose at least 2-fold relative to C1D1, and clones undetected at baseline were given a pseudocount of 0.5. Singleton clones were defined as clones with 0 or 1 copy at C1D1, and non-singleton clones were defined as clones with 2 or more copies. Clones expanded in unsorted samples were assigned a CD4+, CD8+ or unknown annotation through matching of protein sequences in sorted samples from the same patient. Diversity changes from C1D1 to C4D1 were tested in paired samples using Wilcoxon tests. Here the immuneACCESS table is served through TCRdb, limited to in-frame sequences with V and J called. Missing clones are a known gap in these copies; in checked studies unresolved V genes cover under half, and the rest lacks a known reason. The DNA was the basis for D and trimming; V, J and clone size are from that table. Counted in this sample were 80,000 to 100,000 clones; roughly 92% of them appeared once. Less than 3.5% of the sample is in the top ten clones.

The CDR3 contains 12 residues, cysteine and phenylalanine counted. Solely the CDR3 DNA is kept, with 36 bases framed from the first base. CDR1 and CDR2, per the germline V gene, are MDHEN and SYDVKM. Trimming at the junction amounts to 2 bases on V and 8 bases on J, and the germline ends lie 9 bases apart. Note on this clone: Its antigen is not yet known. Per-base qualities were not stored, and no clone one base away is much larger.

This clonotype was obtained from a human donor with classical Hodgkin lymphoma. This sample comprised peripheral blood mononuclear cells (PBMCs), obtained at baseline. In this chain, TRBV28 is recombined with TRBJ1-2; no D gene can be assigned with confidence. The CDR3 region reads CASSLPLGGYTF. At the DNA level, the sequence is TGTGCCAGCAGTTTACCCCTTGGCGGCTACACCTTC.